This TCR beta chain was identified during a study of CD8 T cells in ankylosing spondylitis. Study findings and constraints: In reactive arthritis synovial fluid and blood, some motif variants had been reported before. The study looked at matched synovial fluid samples from ankylosing spondylitis patients. Disease-linked clones were reported to be significantly enriched there.

V was clipped by 2 bases and J by 5 bases; unmatched bases: 8. The CDR3 extends over 15 amino acids. Germline V lookup: CDR1 DFQATT, CDR2 SNEGSKA (reference sequence). This clonotype was counted many times. Its antigen is as yet unknown. Each CDR3 protein gets one entry after TCRdb re-called the 5' RACE reads with MiXCR. The sample yields around 210,000 distinct CDR3 sequences, under 8.5% seen once. The TCR originated in a female donor with ankylosing spondylitis or in good health (not recorded which). The V call is TRBV20-1, the J call TRBJ1-5; 8 positions match TRBD1. The specimen was blood, either unsorted or a sorted T cell fraction (not recorded which). In nucleotides, the CDR3 is TGCAGTGCTAGACCCGACAGGGGCGGCCATCAGCCCCAGCATTTT. Protein: CSARPDRGGHQPQHF.